The 2 T cell receptor beta chains below come from one sample, sequenced in a study of blood T cell repertoires in COVID-19. Assay: immunoSEQ multiplex PCR; the TCRdb copy retains only in-frame clones and omits some. The sample has some 100,000 clones; 88% are singletons. Material for sequencing was peripheral blood. The receptors come from a woman aged 55-75 years with acute or convalescent COVID-19.

The chain couples TRBV7-9 to TRBJ2-1, with 14 bases identical to TRBD2. V gave up 5 bases and J gave up 8 bases; unmatched junction bases: 11. The CDR3 length is 17 residues. Germline CDR1 is SEHNR and CDR2 is FQNEAQ (reference sequence). CDR3 protein: CASSEFGTSGSSDEQFF. CDR3 nucleotide sequence: TGTGCCAGCAGCGAATTTGGGACTAGCGGGAGTTCGGATGAGCAGTTCTTC.

V and J are TRBV9 and TRBJ2-3, with 10 bases lining up with TRBD2. Germline values: CDR1 SGDLS, CDR2 YYNGEE. The CDR3 is made up of 14 amino acids. The trim removed 5 bases at V and 4 bases at J, leaving 4 bases unmatched. CDR3 DNA: TGTGCCAGCAGTACTAGCGGGACCGCAGATACGCAGTATTTT. Translating gives CASSTSGTADTQYF.